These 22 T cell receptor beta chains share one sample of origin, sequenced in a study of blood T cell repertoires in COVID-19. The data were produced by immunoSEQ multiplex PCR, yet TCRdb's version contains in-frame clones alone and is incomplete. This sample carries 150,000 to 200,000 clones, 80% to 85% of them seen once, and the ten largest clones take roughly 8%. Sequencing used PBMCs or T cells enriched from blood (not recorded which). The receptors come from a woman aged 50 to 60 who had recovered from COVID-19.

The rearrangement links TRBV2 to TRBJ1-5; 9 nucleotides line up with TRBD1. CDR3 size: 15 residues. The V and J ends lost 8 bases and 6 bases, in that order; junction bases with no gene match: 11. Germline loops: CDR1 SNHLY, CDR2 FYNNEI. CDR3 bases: TGTGCCAGCGCCGGGGCGGACAGGGGAGGTCAGCCCCAGCATTTT. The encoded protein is CASAGADRGGQPQHF. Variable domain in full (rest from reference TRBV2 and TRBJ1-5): EPEVTQTPSHQVTQMGQEVILRCVPISNHLYFYWYRQILGQKVEFLVSFYNNEISEKSEIFDDQFSVERPDGSNFTLKIRSTKLEDSAMYFCASAGADRGGQPQHFGDGTRLSIL.

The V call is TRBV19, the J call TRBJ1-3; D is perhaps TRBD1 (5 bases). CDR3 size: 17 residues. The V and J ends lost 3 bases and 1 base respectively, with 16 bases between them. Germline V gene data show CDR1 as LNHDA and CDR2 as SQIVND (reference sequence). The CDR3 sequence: CASSIGRVISSGNTIYF. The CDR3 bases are TGTGCCAGTAGTATCGGCAGGGTAATATCATCTGGAAACACCATATATTTT. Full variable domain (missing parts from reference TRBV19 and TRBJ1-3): DGGITQSPKYLFRKEGQNVTLSCEQNLNHDAMYWYRQDPGQGLRLIYYSQIVNDFQKGDIAEGYSVSREKKESFPLTVTSAQKNPTAFYLCASSIGRVISSGNTIYFGEGSWLTVV.

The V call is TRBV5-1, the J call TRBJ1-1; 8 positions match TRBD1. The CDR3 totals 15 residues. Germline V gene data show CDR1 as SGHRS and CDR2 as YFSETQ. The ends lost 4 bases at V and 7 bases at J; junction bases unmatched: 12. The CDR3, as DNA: TGCGCCAGCAGCCGAGATCCGGACAGGGTGTATGAAGCTTTCTTT. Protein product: CASSRDPDRVYEAFF.

As DNA, the CDR3 is TGTGCCAGCAGTTACTCGAGACAGGAAAGAGACTATGGCTACACCTTC. It translates to CASSYSRQERDYGYTF. This chain joins TRBV6-5 and TRBJ1-2; D perhaps matches TRBD1 (6 bases). V lost 0 bases and J 3 bases, leaving 14 bases between the germline ends. Germline V gene data show CDR1 as MNHEY and CDR2 as SVGAGI. CDR3 size: 16 residues.

CDR3 sequence (DNA): TGTGCCACCAGTGGGCCTTCAGCGGGAGGATACAATGAGCAGTTCTTC. Translated, it gives CATSGPSAGGYNEQFF. This chain links TRBV24-1 with TRBJ2-1; TRBD2 agrees at 9 bases. The CDR3 extends over 16 amino acids. Per the germline V gene, CDR1 is KGHDR and CDR2 is SFDVKD. Losses at the gene ends were 5 bases for V and 4 bases for J; bases not matched to a gene: 8.

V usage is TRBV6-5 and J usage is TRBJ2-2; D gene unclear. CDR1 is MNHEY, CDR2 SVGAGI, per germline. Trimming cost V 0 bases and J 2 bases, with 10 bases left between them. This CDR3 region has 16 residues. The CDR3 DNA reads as TGTGCCAGCAGTTACTCTCGGAGATTAAACACCGGGGAGCTGTTTTTT. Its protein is CASSYSRRLNTGELFF.

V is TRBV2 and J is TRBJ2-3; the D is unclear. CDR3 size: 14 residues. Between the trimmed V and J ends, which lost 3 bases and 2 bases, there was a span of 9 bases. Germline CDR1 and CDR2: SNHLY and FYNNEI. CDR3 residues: CASSDSSYTDTQYF. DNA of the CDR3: TGTGCCAGCAGTGATAGCAGTTACACAGATACGCAGTATTTT.

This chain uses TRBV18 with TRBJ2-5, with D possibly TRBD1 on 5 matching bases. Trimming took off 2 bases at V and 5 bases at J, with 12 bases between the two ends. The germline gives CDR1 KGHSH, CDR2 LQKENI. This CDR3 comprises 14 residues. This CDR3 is CASSPIRDWETQYF. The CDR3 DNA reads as TGTGCCAGCTCACCAATCAGGGATTGGGAGACCCAGTACTTC.

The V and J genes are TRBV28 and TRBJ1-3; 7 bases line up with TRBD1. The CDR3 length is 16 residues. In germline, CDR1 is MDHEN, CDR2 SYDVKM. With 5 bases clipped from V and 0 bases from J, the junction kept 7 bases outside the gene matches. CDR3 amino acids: CASSHLRTGSGNTIYF. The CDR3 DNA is TGTGCCAGCAGTCACCTCCGGACAGGCTCTGGAAACACCATATATTTT.

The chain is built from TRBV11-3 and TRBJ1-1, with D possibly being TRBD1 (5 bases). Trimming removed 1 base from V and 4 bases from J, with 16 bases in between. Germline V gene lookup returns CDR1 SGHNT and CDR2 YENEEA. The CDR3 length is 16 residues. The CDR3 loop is CASSLAGAQGGTEAFF. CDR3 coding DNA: TGTGCCAGCAGCTTAGCAGGTGCGCAGGGCGGCACTGAAGCTTTCTTT.

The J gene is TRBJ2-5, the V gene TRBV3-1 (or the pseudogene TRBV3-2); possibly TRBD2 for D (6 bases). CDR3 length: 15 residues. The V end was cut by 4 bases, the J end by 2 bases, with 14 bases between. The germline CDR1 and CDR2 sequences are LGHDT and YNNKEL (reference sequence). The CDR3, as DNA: TGTGCCAGCAGCCCATCGGCGGGAAAACAAGAGACCCAGTACTTC. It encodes CASSPSAGKQETQYF.

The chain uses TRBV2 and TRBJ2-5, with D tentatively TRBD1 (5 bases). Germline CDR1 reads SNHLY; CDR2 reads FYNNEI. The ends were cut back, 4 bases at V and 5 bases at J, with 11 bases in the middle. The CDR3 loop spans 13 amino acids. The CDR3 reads CASSVYGAETQYF. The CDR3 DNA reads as TGTGCCAGCAGTGTTTATGGGGCGGAGACCCAGTACTTC.

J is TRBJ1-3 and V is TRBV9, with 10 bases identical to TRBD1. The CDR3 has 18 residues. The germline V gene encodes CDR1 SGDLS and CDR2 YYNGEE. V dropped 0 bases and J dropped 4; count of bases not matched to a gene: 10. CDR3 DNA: TGTGCCAGCAGCGTAGCTAGCGGGACAGGGGTAGCAGGAAACACCATATATTTT. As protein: CASSVASGTGVAGNTIYF.

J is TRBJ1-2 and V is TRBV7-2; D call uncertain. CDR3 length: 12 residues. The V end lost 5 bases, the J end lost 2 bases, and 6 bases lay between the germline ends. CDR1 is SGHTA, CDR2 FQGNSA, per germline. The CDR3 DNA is TGTGCCAGCAGCACCCAGAACTATGGCTACACCTTC. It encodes CASSTQNYGYTF.

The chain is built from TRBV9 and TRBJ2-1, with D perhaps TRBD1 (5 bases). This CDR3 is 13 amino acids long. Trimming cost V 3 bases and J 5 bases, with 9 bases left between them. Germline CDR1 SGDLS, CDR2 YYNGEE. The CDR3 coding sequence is TGTGCCAGCAGCGCCACAGGCCACAATGAGCAGTTCTTC. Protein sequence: CASSATGHNEQFF.

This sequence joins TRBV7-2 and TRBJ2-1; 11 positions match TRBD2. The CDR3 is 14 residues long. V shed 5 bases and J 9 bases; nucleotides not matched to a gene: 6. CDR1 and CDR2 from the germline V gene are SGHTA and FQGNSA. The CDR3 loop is CASSVLAGGGEQFF. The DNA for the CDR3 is TGTGCCAGCAGCGTTTTAGCGGGGGGGGGTGAGCAGTTCTTC.

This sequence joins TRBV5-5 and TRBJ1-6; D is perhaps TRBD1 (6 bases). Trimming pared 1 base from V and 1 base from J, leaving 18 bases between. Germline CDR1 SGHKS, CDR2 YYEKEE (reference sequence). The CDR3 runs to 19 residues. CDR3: CASSLQMQGQFSYNSPLHF. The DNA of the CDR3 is TGTGCCAGCAGCTTGCAGATGCAGGGGCAGTTTTCCTATAATTCACCCCTCCACTTT.

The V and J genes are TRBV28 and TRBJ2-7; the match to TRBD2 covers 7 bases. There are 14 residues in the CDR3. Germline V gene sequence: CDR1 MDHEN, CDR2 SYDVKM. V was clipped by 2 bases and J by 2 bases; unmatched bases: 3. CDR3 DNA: TGTGCCAGCAGTTTAAAAGCGGGGACCTACGAGCAGTACTTC. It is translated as CASSLKAGTYEQYF.

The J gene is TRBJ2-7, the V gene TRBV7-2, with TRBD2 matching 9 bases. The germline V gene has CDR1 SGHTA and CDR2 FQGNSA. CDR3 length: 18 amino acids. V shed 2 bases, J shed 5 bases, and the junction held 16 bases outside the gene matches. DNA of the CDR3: TGTGCCAGCAGCTTACTAGCGGGACCCGCAATCCGGGCCGACGAGCAGTACTTC. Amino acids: CASSLLAGPAIRADEQYF.

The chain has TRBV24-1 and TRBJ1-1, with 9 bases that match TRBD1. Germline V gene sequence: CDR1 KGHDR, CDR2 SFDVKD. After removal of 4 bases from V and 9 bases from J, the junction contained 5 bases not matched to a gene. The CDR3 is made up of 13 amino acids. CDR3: CATSDPGQGKAFF. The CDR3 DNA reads TGTGCCACCAGTGACCCGGGACAGGGAAAAGCTTTCTTT.

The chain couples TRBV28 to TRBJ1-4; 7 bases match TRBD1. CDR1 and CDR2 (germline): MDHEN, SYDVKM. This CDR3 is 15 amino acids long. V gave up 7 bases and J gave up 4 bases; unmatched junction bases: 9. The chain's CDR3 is CASNGPGQYNEKLFF. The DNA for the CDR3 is TGTGCCAGCAACGGCCCGGGACAGTATAATGAAAAACTGTTTTTT.

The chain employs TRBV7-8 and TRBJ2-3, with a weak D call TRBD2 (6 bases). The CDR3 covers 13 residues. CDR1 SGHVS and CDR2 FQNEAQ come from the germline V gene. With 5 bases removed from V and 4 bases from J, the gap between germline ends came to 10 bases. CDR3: CASSREWADTQYF. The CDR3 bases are TGTGCCAGCAGCCGGGAGTGGGCAGATACGCAGTATTTT. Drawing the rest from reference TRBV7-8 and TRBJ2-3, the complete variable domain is GAGVSQSPRYKVAKRGQDVALRCDPISGHVSLFWYQQALGQGPEFLTYFQNEAQLDKSGLPSDRFFAERPEGSVSTLKIQRTQQEDSAVYLCASSREWADTQYFGPGTRLTVL.